Below, 26 T cell receptor beta chains from the same sample are listed, as sequenced in a study of shared clonotypes between healthy human individuals. The naive CD8 population came from CD45RO-negative cells selected for CCR7, without terminally differentiated effector memory CD45RA+ cells. TCRdb's copy holds only in-frame clones and misses some; the assay was immunoSEQ multiplex PCR. The sample yields millions of clones, about 95% seen once. The sample comprised naive CD8+ T cells sorted from blood. The receptor set was obtained from a man between 18 and 35 years old in good health.

The count of this clone is one. The chain combines TRBV28 with TRBJ2-7, with TRBD1 identical over 9 bases. CDR3 length: 16 residues. V was clipped by 3 bases and J by 0 bases; unmatched bases: 6. Germline CDR1 reads MDHEN; CDR2 reads SYDVKM. CDR3 bases: TGTGCCAGCAGTTTTGTCCGGGACAGGGACTCCTACGAGCAGTACTTC. This translates into CASSFVRDRDSYEQYF.

As for this clone: Additional DNA sequences in this sample encode the identical CDR3. The J gene is TRBJ1-1, the V gene TRBV7-9; no clear D gene. This CDR3 is 13 amino acids long. Germline CDR1 is SEHNR and CDR2 is FQNEAQ (reference sequence). The V end lost 1 base, the J end lost 4 bases, and 7 bases lay between the germline ends. CDR3 protein: CASSLGASTEAFF. DNA of the CDR3: TGTGCCAGCAGCTTAGGGGCCTCCACTGAAGCTTTCTTT. Based on the CDR3 plus reference TRBV7-9 and TRBJ1-1, the full variable domain is DTGVSQNPRHKITKRGQNVTFRCDPISEHNRLYWYRQTLGQGPEFLTYFQNEAQLEKSRLLSDRFSAERPKGSFSTLEIQRTEQGDSAMYLCASSLGASTEAFFGQGTRLTVV.

The gene calls are TRBV7-9 and TRBJ2-1; tentative D call: TRBD1 (6 bases). This CDR3 has 12 residues. The germline CDR1 and CDR2 sequences are SEHNR and FQNEAQ (reference sequence). The V gene lost 8 bases and the J gene lost 8 bases, with 13 bases spanning the gap. CDR3 residues: CASEGGRDEQFF. CDR3 nucleotide sequence: TGTGCCAGCGAAGGGGGTCGCGATGAGCAGTTCTTC.

This clone has a single count. The chain has TRBV29-1 and TRBJ2-7; TRBD1 agrees at 9 bases. CDR1 SQVTM and CDR2 ANQGSEA come from the germline V gene. This CDR3 spans 13 amino acids. The J segment lost 7 bases and the V segment lost 5 bases, leaving 9 bases of the junction unmatched. CDR3 nucleotide sequence: TGCAGCGTTTCGGAGACAGGGGGTTGGGAGCAGTACTTC. This translates into CSVSETGGWEQYF.

The CDR3 here is CASSHRGTSYEQYF. As DNA, the CDR3 is TGTGCCAGCAGCCACAGGGGCACCTCCTACGAGCAGTACTTC. The rearrangement links TRBV13 to TRBJ2-7; 7 bases line up with TRBD1. Germline V gene sequence: CDR1 PRHDT, CDR2 FYEKMQ (reference sequence). The V and J ends lost 5 bases and 0 bases, in that order; junction bases with no gene match: 4. This CDR3 is 14 amino acids long.

This clone was counted only a few times. This sequence joins TRBV10-2 and TRBJ2-7; the D is unclear. V was cut by 6 bases and J by 5 bases, with 20 bases left in between. CDR1 and CDR2 from the germline V gene are WSHSY and SAAADI. There are 15 residues in the CDR3. The CDR3 DNA follows: TGCGCCAGCAGCACCCGCATACGGCTGGGCGACGAGCAGTACTTC. Amino acid sequence: CASSTRIRLGDEQYF.

This chain links TRBV5-5 with TRBJ1-1; D gene uncertain. The germline gives CDR1 SGHKS, CDR2 YYEKEE (reference sequence). This CDR3 comprises 13 residues. The V end was cut by 2 bases, the J end by 8 bases, with 13 bases between. The CDR3 sequence: CASSLGGVSEAFF. CDR3 bases: TGTGCCAGCAGCTTAGGTGGGGTATCGGAAGCTTTCTTT.

The chain carries TRBV27 and TRBJ1-2; D uncertain. Germline lookup yields CDR1 MNHEY and CDR2 SMNVEV (reference sequence). V lost 5 bases and J 4 bases, leaving 20 bases between the germline ends. The CDR3 length is 16 residues. In DNA form, the CDR3 reads TGTGCCAGCAGTACCTATTTCGGGCAGTTCAGCTATGGCTACACCTTC. This translates into CASSTYFGQFSYGYTF.

The chain recombines TRBV9 with TRBJ2-5; no clear D gene. V lost 3 bases and J 1 base, leaving 10 bases between the germline ends. CDR1 SGDLS and CDR2 YYNGEE come from the germline V gene. The CDR3 runs to 14 residues. The CDR3 region is CASSANGVQETQYF. CDR3 in DNA: TGTGCCAGCAGCGCCAATGGGGTCCAAGAGACCCAGTACTTC.

The rearrangement uses TRBV5-4 and TRBJ1-2; D not certain. V shed 3 bases and J shed 6 bases, with 9 bases lying between them. This CDR3 comprises 12 residues. Germline-derived CDR1 and CDR2 are SGHNT and YYREEE (reference sequence). The CDR3 DNA reads TGTGCCAGCAGCTGGAGCGATAATGGCTACACCTTC. Translating it yields CASSWSDNGYTF.

The chain uses TRBV2 and TRBJ2-2, with D maybe TRBD2 (6 bases). This CDR3 region has 14 residues. Germline loops: CDR1 SNHLY, CDR2 FYNNEI. V was trimmed by 4 bases and J by 1 base, leaving 7 bases between them. The CDR3 DNA is TGTGCCAGCAGTGGCGGGGTGAACACCGGGGAGCTGTTTTTT. This gives the protein CASSGGVNTGELFF.

This chain connects TRBV28 to TRBJ2-5; D is undetermined. The germline gives CDR1 MDHEN, CDR2 SYDVKM. The V and J ends lost 3 bases and 2 bases respectively, with 7 bases between them. CDR3 length equals 13 residues. In nucleotides, the CDR3 is TGTGCCAGCAGTTTGGACCGACAAGAGACCCAGTACTTC. This gives the protein CASSLDRQETQYF.

In the case of this clone: Other DNA sequences in this specimen translate into the identical CDR3. The rearrangement joins TRBV9 to TRBJ2-7; D is perhaps TRBD1 (6 bases). The length of the CDR3 is 14 residues. Germline V gene sequence: CDR1 SGDLS, CDR2 YYNGEE. The V end was cut by 0 bases, the J end by 4 bases, with 11 bases between. The CDR3 nucleotides read TGTGCCAGCAGCGTAGGGGTAGGGGGTTACGAGCAGTACTTC. Translated, it gives CASSVGVGGYEQYF.

The chain links TRBV7-9 to TRBJ1-1; no clear D. Germline V gene lookup returns CDR1 SEHNR and CDR2 FQNEAQ (reference sequence). V was trimmed by 1 base and J by 2 bases, leaving 11 bases between them. The CDR3 covers 15 residues. As DNA, the CDR3 is TGTGCCAGCAGCTTAGTCGGGCTCGGAAACACTGAAGCTTTCTTT. Translated, it gives CASSLVGLGNTEAFF.

The rearrangement uses TRBV11-2 and TRBJ2-7, with D hard to call. The germline CDR1 and CDR2 sequences are SGHAT and FQNNGV. V was shortened by 2 bases and J by 5 bases, with 16 bases between the two germline ends. The CDR3 has 15 residues. CDR3 in amino acids: CASSLTGYMADEQYF. DNA of the CDR3: TGTGCCAGCAGCTTAACTGGCTACATGGCCGACGAGCAGTACTTC.

The chain links TRBV6-6 to TRBJ2-1; the D gene is possibly TRBD2 (6 bases). The CDR3 sequence is 13 residues long. The ends were cut back, 0 bases at V and 8 bases at J, with 8 bases in the middle. Germline lookup yields CDR1 MNHNY and CDR2 SVGAGI (reference sequence). The CDR3 region has the DNA TGTGCCAGCAGTTACTCGCGGGAATATGAGCAGTTCTTC. It specifies CASSYSREYEQFF.

In the case of this clone: The same CDR3 can be traced to other DNA sequences in this sample. This chain connects TRBV19 to TRBJ2-1; 12 nucleotides line up with TRBD2. Germline V gives CDR1 LNHDA, CDR2 SQIVND (reference sequence). After removal of 8 bases from V and 4 bases from J, the junction contained 6 bases not matched to a gene. The CDR3 sequence is 15 residues long. CDR3 loop: CASSLAGGPYNEQFF. The CDR3 DNA is TGTGCCAGTTCACTAGCGGGGGGTCCGTACAATGAGCAGTTCTTC.

V usage is TRBV9 and J usage is TRBJ2-7, with 12 bases aligning to TRBD1. Germline loops: CDR1 SGDLS, CDR2 YYNGEE. The V and J ends lost 3 bases and 7 bases, in that order; junction bases with no gene match: 14. The CDR3 is 17 amino acids. The chain's CDR3 is CASSAYPPGQGAGEQYF. Written as DNA, the CDR3 is TGTGCCAGCAGCGCGTACCCGCCGGGACAGGGGGCGGGGGAGCAGTACTTC. Full variable domain (outside the CDR3, taken from reference TRBV9 and TRBJ2-7): DSGVTQTPKHLITATGQRVTLRCSPRSGDLSVYWYQQSLDQGLQFLIQYYNGEERAKGNILERFSAQQFPDLHSELNLSSLELGDSALYFCASSAYPPGQGAGEQYFGPGTRLTVT.

In regard to this clone: This same CDR3 is encoded by further DNA sequences in the sample. The chain carries TRBV4-1 and TRBJ2-7; D is unresolved. V gave up 2 bases and J gave up 6 bases, with 5 bases separating them. Germline CDR1 reads MGHRA; CDR2 reads YSYEKL. The CDR3 is 11 amino acids. As DNA, the CDR3 is TGCGCCAGCAGCCAAATAGGCGAGCAGTACTTC. Protein product: CASSQIGEQYF.

In regard to this clone: The identical CDR3 is also encoded by other nucleotide sequences in the sample. The V gene is TRBV27, the J gene TRBJ1-5; D ambiguous. The germline V gene has CDR1 MNHEY and CDR2 SMNVEV (reference sequence). V dropped 6 bases and J dropped 1 base, with 10 bases sitting between them. The CDR3 has 14 amino acids. The DNA of the CDR3 is TGTGCCAGCAGCTCATCGGGCAGCAATCAGCCCCAGCATTTT. It codes for CASSSSGSNQPQHF.

V usage is TRBV27 and J usage is TRBJ1-5; no reliable D call. The germline CDR1 and CDR2 sequences are MNHEY and SMNVEV (reference sequence). The CDR3 totals 13 residues. V lost 1 base and J lost 5, with 6 bases in between. The CDR3 protein is CASSLYWDQPQHF. The CDR3 coding sequence is TGTGCCAGCAGTTTATATTGGGATCAGCCCCAGCATTTT.

The chain combines TRBV10-1 with TRBJ1-5; 8 positions agree with TRBD1. J was trimmed by 1 base and V by 5 bases; bases with no gene match: 4. The CDR3 sequence is 15 residues long. The germline gives CDR1 WNHNN, CDR2 SYGVQD (reference sequence). The CDR3 nucleotides read TGCGCCAGCAGTCCGGACAGGGTGAGCAATCAGCCCCAGCATTTT. Translating it yields CASSPDRVSNQPQHF.

The chain has TRBV6-5 and TRBJ1-5; D remains ambiguous. Deletions cut 6 bases from V and 7 bases from J, with 10 bases between. The CDR3 consists of 12 residues. Germline V lookup: CDR1 MNHEY, CDR2 SVGAGI. The DNA of the CDR3 is TGTGCCAGCAGCCCTTTGGGGCAGCCCCAGCATTTT. Amino acid sequence: CASSPLGQPQHF.

The chain carries TRBV5-8 and TRBJ1-4; D gene ambiguous. Trimming removed 5 bases from V and 8 bases from J, with 16 bases in between. The CDR3 runs to 14 residues. The V gene's germline CDR1 is SGHTS and CDR2 YDEGEE. The CDR3 sequence: CASSPEAFSEKLFF. The CDR3 DNA reads TGTGCCAGCAGTCCGGAGGCGTTTAGCGAAAAACTGTTTTTT.

The genes are TRBV9 and TRBJ2-5; the D is unclear. The germline V gene encodes CDR1 SGDLS and CDR2 YYNGEE. V lost 0 bases to trimming and J lost 2 bases, with 11 bases between them. The CDR3 runs 15 residues. CDR3 nucleotide sequence: TGTGCCAGCAGCGTAGGATTGAAACCGCAAGAGACCCAGTACTTC. It specifies CASSVGLKPQETQYF. Supplemented by reference TRBV9 and TRBJ2-5, the full variable domain reads DSGVTQTPKHLITATGQRVTLRCSPRSGDLSVYWYQQSLDQGLQFLIQYYNGEERAKGNILERFSAQQFPDLHSELNLSSLELGDSALYFCASSVGLKPQETQYFGPGTRLLVL.

Turning to this clone: Distinct nucleotide sequences in the sample also encode this CDR3. This chain joins TRBV11-3 and TRBJ2-7; D not resolved. Germline values: CDR1 SGHNT, CDR2 YENEEA. The CDR3 contains 13 residues. Trimming took 0 bases from V and 3 from J, leaving 6 bases between them. CDR3 residues: CASSLDPGYEQYF. The CDR3 DNA reads as TGTGCCAGCAGCTTAGATCCGGGCTACGAGCAGTACTTC.